The 11 T cell receptor beta chains in this list originate from one sample, sequenced in a study of T cells in Graves' hyperthyroidism and ophthalmopathy. It was RNA transcripts that yielded the amplified TCR beta CDR3 regions. The HTBI primer set was used in a first-round RT-PCR of the TCR CDR3. Using its own MiXCR run on the multiplex PCR reads, TCRdb lists one record per CDR3 protein. This repertoire shows more than 450,000 distinct CDR3 sequences, 15% to 20% found once; its top ten account for approximately 50%. The sample consisted of blood. The receptor source for this set is a man between 40 and 49 years old with Graves' ophthalmopathy.

The chain is built from TRBV27 and TRBJ1-6, with D tentatively TRBD1 (5 bases). Trimming removed 5 bases from V and 4 bases from J, with 9 bases in between. Germline V gene sequence: CDR1 MNHEY, CDR2 SMNVEV (reference sequence). The length of the CDR3 is 14 residues. CDR3 nucleotide sequence: TGTGCCAGCAGTGCAGGGACTTATAATTCACCCCTCCACTTT. Protein: CASSAGTYNSPLHF.

This rearrangement joins TRBV7-8 to TRBJ2-3; D is possibly TRBD1 (7 bases). The V gene lost 4 bases and the J gene lost 6 bases, with 14 bases spanning the gap. Germline CDR1 is SGHVS and CDR2 is FQNEAQ. This CDR3 region has 14 residues. The CDR3: CASSSPGGPDTQYF. The CDR3 bases are TGTGCCAGCAGCTCGCCAGGGGGGCCGGATACGCAGTATTTT.

The rearrangement uses TRBV27 and TRBJ1-2; D uncertain. V was pared by 6 bases and J by 5 bases, with 16 bases between. The CDR3 is 14 amino acids. Per germline, CDR1 MNHEY and CDR2 SMNVEV (reference sequence). Here the CDR3 reads CASRGGREGYGYTF. CDR3 nucleotides: TGTGCCAGCAGGGGCGGGCGGGAGGGATATGGCTACACCTTC.

The chain carries TRBV11-3 and TRBJ2-7; D uncertain. The V and J ends lost 5 bases and 5 bases respectively, with 16 bases between them. Germline lookup yields CDR1 SGHNT and CDR2 YENEEA. The CDR3 has 14 amino acids. CDR3 sequence: CASSPTLETNEQYF. The CDR3 DNA reads TGTGCCAGCAGCCCAACCCTCGAAACGAACGAGCAGTACTTC. Together with reference TRBV11-3 and TRBJ2-7, the CDR3 gives the full variable domain: EAGVVQSPRYKIIEKKQPVAFWCNPISGHNTLYWYLQNLGQGPELLIRYENEEAVDDSQLPKDRFSAERLKGVDSTLKIQPAELGDSAVYLCASSPTLETNEQYFGPGTRLTVT.

In this sample, this clonotype turned up a few times. The chain links TRBV18 to TRBJ1-5; no reliable D call. The ends were cut back, 3 bases at V and 4 bases at J, with 10 bases in the middle. Germline V lookup: CDR1 KGHSH, CDR2 LQKENI. The CDR3 covers 14 residues. The chain's CDR3 is CASSPGPENQPQHF. The DNA for the CDR3 is TGTGCCAGCTCACCTGGTCCTGAAAATCAGCCCCAGCATTTT. The full variable domain, in which reference TRBV18 and TRBJ1-5 provide the parts outside the CDR3, is NAGVMQNPRHLVRRRGQEARLRCSPMKGHSHVYWYRQLPEEGLKFMVYLQKENIIDESGMPKERFSAEFPKEGPSILRIQQVVRGDSAAYFCASSPGPENQPQHFGDGTRLSIL.

This rearrangement joins TRBV5-1 to TRBJ2-3, with 8 bases matching TRBD1. The junction had 10 bases not matched to a gene; V was cut back by 4 bases and J by 6 bases. Germline lookup yields CDR1 SGHRS and CDR2 YFSETQ. The length of the CDR3 is 15 residues. The CDR3 region is CASSVGQGWGDTQYF. In nucleotides, the CDR3 is TGCGCCAGCAGCGTAGGACAGGGATGGGGCGATACGCAGTATTTT.

This clonotype was detected a few times. The chain joins TRBV5-1 to TRBJ2-3, with TRBD2 matching over 8 bases. Germline loops: CDR1 SGHRS, CDR2 YFSETQ. The CDR3 sequence is 15 residues long. J lost 3 bases, V lost 4 bases, and 7 bases had no gene match. This chain's CDR3 is CASSIPGLETDTQYF. The CDR3 DNA follows: TGCGCCAGCAGCATCCCGGGACTAGAAACAGATACGCAGTATTTT.

The genes are TRBV5-1 and TRBJ2-1; 10 nucleotides align to TRBD2. Unmatched junction bases numbered 5, after V lost 4 bases and J lost 7 bases. In germline, CDR1 is SGHRS, CDR2 YFSETQ. The CDR3 loop spans 14 amino acids. The CDR3: CASSPQTSGNEQFF. In DNA, the CDR3 is TGCGCCAGCAGCCCCCAGACTAGCGGGAATGAGCAGTTCTTC.

In its sample, this clonotype was seen many times. The chain has TRBV6-1 and TRBJ1-2; possibly TRBD1 for D (5 bases). Trimming cost V 6 bases and J 5 bases, with 28 bases left between them. Germline assignment: CDR1 MNHNS and CDR2 SASEGT. CDR3 length equals 18 residues. CDR3 coding DNA: TGTGCCAGCAGCTTCGGGCGGGGAGAGGAATGGGGGGTTTATGGCTACACCTTC. Protein product: CASSFGRGEEWGVYGYTF.

The chain combines TRBV11-2 with TRBJ2-5; D possibly corresponds to TRBD1 (6 bases). The CDR3 consists of 16 residues. Trimming took 0 bases from V and 4 from J, leaving 15 bases between them. CDR1 and CDR2 from the germline V gene are SGHAT and FQNNGV. CDR3: CASSLDVGTPLETQYF. CDR3 coding DNA: TGTGCCAGCAGCTTAGATGTCGGGACACCCTTAGAGACCCAGTACTTC.

V usage is TRBV29-1 and J usage is TRBJ1-1; D perhaps matches TRBD1 (5 bases). The length of the CDR3 is 14 residues. Between the trimmed V and J ends, which lost 0 bases and 1 base, there was a span of 9 bases. Germline CDR1 and CDR2: SQVTM and ANQGSEA. The CDR3 loop reads CSVEDRQQNTEAFF. In DNA, the CDR3 is TGCAGCGTTGAAGACAGACAGCAGAACACTGAAGCTTTCTTT.